Listed here are 15 T cell receptor beta chains from one sample, sequenced in a study of T cell responses to AZD1222 COVID-19 vaccine. Generated by immunoSEQ multiplex PCR, the TCRdb table keeps only in-frame clones and is missing some. The sample lists approximately 140,000 clones; around nine tenths were seen once. The sequences come from peripheral blood, collected on day 0 of AZD1222 vaccination. These TCRs come from an adult in good health.

The V and J genes are TRBV7-6 and TRBJ2-7, with TRBD1 identical over 7 bases. The CDR3 has 15 residues. Looked up from germline, CDR1 is SGHVS and CDR2 is FNYEAQ. Trimming cost V 5 bases and J 2 bases; bases outside gene matches: 9. CDR3 in amino acids: CASSPRKGQPYEQYF. The CDR3 region has the DNA TGTGCCAGCAGCCCGCGAAAGGGACAGCCCTACGAGCAGTACTTC.

This clone was found a few times. This rearrangement joins TRBV5-4 to TRBJ2-3; D is possibly TRBD1 (6 bases). CDR1 is SGHNT, CDR2 YYREEE, per germline (reference sequence). Trimming stripped 3 bases from V and 5 bases from J, with 7 bases between. This CDR3 has 12 amino acids. CDR3 sequence (DNA): TGTGCCAGCAGCTCCAGGGGAGATACGCAGTATTTT. Amino acid sequence: CASSSRGDTQYF.

The genes are TRBV4-3 and TRBJ2-3; 9 nucleotides agree with TRBD1. V gave up 0 bases and J gave up 7 bases; unmatched junction bases: 2. Germline CDR1 reads LGHNA; CDR2 reads YSLEER. This CDR3 has 14 residues. The CDR3 DNA reads TGCGCCAGCAGCCAAGAACAGGGGGCGAATACGCAGTATTTT. Protein: CASSQEQGANTQYF.

The rearrangement links TRBV27 to TRBJ1-5; D is uncertain. Trimming took 8 bases from V and 0 from J, leaving 14 bases between them. The CDR3 sequence is 15 residues long. Germline CDR1 and CDR2: MNHEY and SMNVEV (reference sequence). CDR3 in amino acids: CASGFQVNSNQPQHF. CDR3 in DNA: TGTGCCAGCGGATTTCAGGTTAATAGCAATCAGCCCCAGCATTTT.

The chain joins TRBV7-9 to TRBJ2-7, with D unclear. The CDR3 is made up of 13 amino acids. Germline V gene data show CDR1 as SEHNR and CDR2 as FQNEAQ (reference sequence). V shed 8 bases and J shed 6 bases, with 17 bases lying between them. The CDR3 DNA reads as TGTGCCAGCGGGTCCCTCCGTTCCGGCGAGCAGTACTTC. Translated, it gives CASGSLRSGEQYF.

The V and J genes are TRBV18 and TRBJ1-2, with TRBD1 as a possible D gene (6 bases). The CDR3 sequence is 13 residues long. Trimming pared 8 bases from V and 0 bases from J, leaving 10 bases between. Germline values: CDR1 KGHSH, CDR2 LQKENI. CDR3 protein: CASTTGTNYGYTF. The DNA for the CDR3 is TGTGCCAGCACCACAGGGACTAACTATGGCTACACCTTC.

The chain is built from TRBV15 and TRBJ2-3; possibly TRBD2 for D (6 bases). With 2 bases removed from V and 2 bases from J, the gap between germline ends came to 11 bases. Germline CDR1 is LNHNV and CDR2 is YYDKDF (reference sequence). CDR3 length: 15 residues. CDR3 residues: CATSRLRLDTDTQYF. The CDR3 region has the DNA TGTGCCACCAGCAGACTGAGACTAGACACAGATACGCAGTATTTT.

The CDR3 region is CASSLARTPRGNEQFF. The CDR3 DNA is TGTGCCAGCAGCTTAGCGAGAACTCCCCGGGGCAATGAGCAGTTCTTC. The chain couples TRBV7-2 to TRBJ2-1, with TRBD2 as a possible D gene (5 bases). The germline CDR1 and CDR2 sequences are SGHTA and FQGNSA. The CDR3 covers 16 residues. Trimming took 0 bases from V and 6 from J, leaving 15 bases between them.

V gene TRBV5-5 combines with J gene TRBJ2-7; 7 bases are a match to TRBD2. Germline CDR1 is SGHKS and CDR2 is YYEKEE (reference sequence). The CDR3 spans 14 residues. Trimming cost V 0 bases and J 2 bases; bases outside gene matches: 2. The CDR3 bases are TGTGCCAGCAGCTTGGAAGGACTAGCCTACGAGCAGTACTTC. Translating gives CASSLEGLAYEQYF.

The V and J genes are TRBV5-1 and TRBJ2-6; possible D gene TRBD1, 5 bases. This CDR3 is 17 amino acids long. Germline V CDR1 and CDR2: SGHRS, YFSETQ. Trimming left V 3 bases short and J 4 bases short, with 17 bases between. In DNA form, the CDR3 reads TGCGCCAGCAGCTCCAGGGTTTTACAAATCGGGGCCAACGTCCTGACTTTC. Amino acid sequence: CASSSRVLQIGANVLTF.

The chain carries TRBV5-6 and TRBJ1-1; D perhaps matches TRBD1 (5 bases). CDR3 length: 15 residues. The V gene lost 4 bases and the J gene lost 0 bases, with 13 bases spanning the gap. Germline assignment: CDR1 SGHDT and CDR2 YYEEEE. This CDR3 is CASSPEGSLNTEAFF. The CDR3 DNA follows: TGTGCCAGCAGCCCCGAGGGGAGTTTGAACACTGAAGCTTTCTTT.

The chain combines TRBV28 with TRBJ1-2; unclear D gene. The CDR3 totals 14 residues. Looked up from germline, CDR1 is MDHEN and CDR2 is SYDVKM. Between the trimmed V and J ends, which lost 0 bases and 4 bases, there was a span of 9 bases. The CDR3 DNA sequence: TGTGCCAGCAGTTTATGCTCGGGGTCCTATGGCTACACCTTC. This codes for CASSLCSGSYGYTF.

The rearrangement joins TRBV25-1 to TRBJ1-1, with D perhaps matching TRBD1 (5 bases). This CDR3 is 10 amino acids long. The germline V gene has CDR1 MGHDK and CDR2 SYGVNS. V dropped 4 bases and J dropped 10 bases, with 7 bases sitting between them. The CDR3 spells CASSAGRAFF. CDR3 coding DNA: TGTGCCAGCAGTGCAGGGAGAGCTTTCTTT.

This chain joins TRBV9 and TRBJ2-7, with a tentative D call TRBD2 (6 bases). CDR3 size: 16 residues. Germline V CDR1 and CDR2: SGDLS, YYNGEE. The V end lost 0 bases, the J end lost 2 bases, and 15 bases lay between the germline ends. The CDR3: CASSVGSSGFTYEQYF. The CDR3 DNA is TGTGCCAGCAGCGTAGGTTCCAGCGGGTTCACCTACGAGCAGTACTTC.

The V and J genes are TRBV9 and TRBJ1-5, with TRBD1 identical over 7 bases. This CDR3 region has 15 residues. In germline, CDR1 is SGDLS, CDR2 YYNGEE. V lost 0 bases to trimming and J lost 1 base; unmatched junction nucleotides: 1. The DNA of the CDR3 is TGTGCCAGCAGCGTAGGGGACAGAAGCAATCAGCCCCAGCATTTT. Its translation is CASSVGDRSNQPQHF.